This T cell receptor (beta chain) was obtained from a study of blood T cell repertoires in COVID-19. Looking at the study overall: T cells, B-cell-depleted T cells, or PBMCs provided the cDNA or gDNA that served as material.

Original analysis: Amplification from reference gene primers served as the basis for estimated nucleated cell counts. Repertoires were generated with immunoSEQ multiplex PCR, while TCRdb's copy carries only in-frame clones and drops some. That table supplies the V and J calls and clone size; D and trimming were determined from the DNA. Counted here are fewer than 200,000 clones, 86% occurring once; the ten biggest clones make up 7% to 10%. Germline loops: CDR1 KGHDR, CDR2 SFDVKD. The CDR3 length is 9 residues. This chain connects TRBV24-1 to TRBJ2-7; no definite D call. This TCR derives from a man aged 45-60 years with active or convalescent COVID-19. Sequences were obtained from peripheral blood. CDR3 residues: CAANYEQYF. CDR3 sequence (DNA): TGTGCAGCTAACTACGAGCAGTACTTC.